This entry features one TCR beta chain sequence. The sample belongs to a study of blood T cell repertoires in COVID-19. V was clipped by 1 base and J by 5 bases; unmatched bases: 10. Germline CDR1 and CDR2: SGHDN and FVKESK. The CDR3 runs to 18 residues. In the study's own analysis: Researchers report that nucleated cell counts were estimated from reference gene primer amplification. Here immunoSEQ multiplex PCR was the method, and the copy in TCRdb shows in-frame clones only, minus some. D and trimming come from the DNA, and the V and J calls and clone size come from that table. The table has approximately 140,000 clones, 65% to 85% seen once.

The TCR originated in a young man with COVID-19, enrolled during active disease. This chain joins TRBV14 and TRBJ2-5, with 13 nucleotides matching TRBD2. Sequenced material: peripheral blood. Here the CDR3 DNA reads TGTGCCAGCAGCCAAGGACCCGGGACTAGCGGGAATGAGGAGACCCAGTACTTC. It yields the protein CASSQGPGTSGNEETQYF.